One and the same sample provided the 28 T cell receptor beta chains below, sequenced in a study of Tregs in tolerant kidney transplant recipients. TCRdb keeps only in-frame clones here, not all; method: immunoSEQ multiplex PCR. The table lists approximately 98,000 clones, 90% of them singletons. The sequences come from CD4+ T cells from blood, collected before the transplant. These receptors originate from a human donor who received a combined kidney and bone marrow transplant.

This clone was seen just once. The gene calls are TRBV11-2 and TRBJ1-1, with D possibly matching TRBD1 (6 bases). Trimming pared 2 bases from V and 4 bases from J, leaving 14 bases between. The V gene's germline CDR1 is SGHAT and CDR2 FQNNGV. This CDR3 has 15 amino acids. The CDR3, as DNA: TGTGCCAGCAGCTTATGGCGGGGGGCGGCCACTGAAGCTTTCTTT. It yields the protein CASSLWRGAATEAFF. The complete variable domain, with remaining parts taken from reference TRBV11-2 and TRBJ1-1, reads EAGVAQSPRYKIIEKRQSVAFWCNPISGHATLYWYQQILGQGPKLLIQFQNNGVVDDSQLPKDRFSAERLKGVDSTLKIQPAKLEDSAVYLCASSLWRGAATEAFFGQGTRLTVV.

J is TRBJ2-1 and V is TRBV15; D call uncertain. V shed 0 bases and J shed 11 bases, with 11 bases lying between them. CDR1 and CDR2 (germline): LNHNV, YYDKDF (reference sequence). CDR3 length: 13 amino acids. CDR3 DNA: TGTGCCACCAGCAGAGATGTGGCGGTACAGCAGTTCTTC. Residues: CATSRDVAVQQFF.

J is TRBJ2-1 and V is TRBV19; TRBD2 aligns across 7 bases. Trimming took 3 bases from V and 7 from J; bases not matched to a gene: 6. Per germline, CDR1 LNHDA and CDR2 SQIVND (reference sequence). CDR3 length: 14 residues. The CDR3: CASSMGGSGNEQFF. The CDR3 nucleotides read TGTGCCAGTAGTATGGGCGGGAGTGGAAATGAGCAGTTCTTC.

This rearrangement joins TRBV29-1 to TRBJ2-1; 7 positions match TRBD2. The V gene end was trimmed by 7 bases and the J gene end by 2 bases; junction bases not matched to a gene: 5. Looked up from germline, CDR1 is SQVTM and CDR2 is ANQGSEA. This CDR3 has 13 residues. The CDR3 region has the DNA TGCAGCGGGACTCGGGAGGCCTACAATGAGCAGTTCTTC. Translation: CSGTREAYNEQFF.

The chain has TRBV11-2 and TRBJ2-5, with a weak D call TRBD1 (5 bases). Trimming removed 5 bases from V and 5 bases from J, with 6 bases in between. The CDR3 has 11 amino acids. Germline CDR1 is SGHAT and CDR2 is FQNNGV. CDR3: CASSPGETQYF. The CDR3 nucleotides read TGTGCCAGCAGCCCAGGGGAGACCCAGTACTTC.

The CDR3 is CASSLEGGREKLFF. CDR3 nucleotides: TGCGCCAGCAGCTTGGAAGGGGGAAGAGAAAAACTGTTTTTT. V is TRBV5-1 and J is TRBJ1-4, with D possibly matching TRBD1 (6 bases). From germline, CDR1 is SGHRS and CDR2 YFSETQ. V shed 0 bases and J shed 8 bases, with 11 bases lying between them. The CDR3 has 14 residues.

The V call is TRBV6-5, the J call TRBJ1-1; D is perhaps TRBD1 (6 bases). Germline CDR1 MNHEY, CDR2 SVGAGI. Trimming pared 2 bases from V and 2 bases from J, leaving 9 bases between. The CDR3 runs to 14 residues. CDR3 in amino acids: CASSYAGTNTEAFF. CDR3 bases: TGTGCCAGCAGTTACGCAGGGACAAACACTGAAGCTTTCTTT.

This clone showed up just once. The chain couples TRBV7-9 to TRBJ2-5, with TRBD1 matching 8 bases. With 2 bases clipped from V and 5 bases from J, the junction kept 7 bases outside the gene matches. This CDR3 comprises 15 residues. The germline V gene encodes CDR1 SEHNR and CDR2 FQNEAQ (reference sequence). The CDR3 bases are TGTGCCAGCAGCTTAAATTCAGGGGGCCGGGAGACCCAGTACTTC. Protein product: CASSLNSGGRETQYF. Looking up the rest from reference TRBV7-9 and TRBJ2-5 gives the full variable domain: DTGVSQNPRHKITKRGQNVTFRCDPISEHNRLYWYRQTLGQGPEFLTYFQNEAQLEKSRLLSDRFSAERPKGSFSTLEIQRTEQGDSAMYLCASSLNSGGRETQYFGPGTRLLVL.

The V and J genes are TRBV2 and TRBJ1-4; 7 bases match TRBD1. Germline V gene lookup returns CDR1 SNHLY and CDR2 FYNNEI. The length of the CDR3 is 14 residues. The trim removed 9 bases at V and 1 base at J, leaving 5 bases unmatched. DNA of the CDR3: TGTGCCAGTTACGCAGGGGGAACTAATGAAAAACTGTTTTTT. Its translation is CASYAGGTNEKLFF. The full variable domain, completed using reference TRBV2 and TRBJ1-4, is EPEVTQTPSHQVTQMGQEVILRCVPISNHLYFYWYRQILGQKVEFLVSFYNNEISEKSEIFDDQFSVERPDGSNFTLKIRSTKLEDSAMYFCASYAGGTNEKLFFGSGTQLSVL.

The V call is TRBV27, the J call TRBJ1-1; 7 nucleotides line up with TRBD1. Trimming removed 1 base from V and 10 bases from J; junction bases left unmatched: 3. Germline CDR1 and CDR2: MNHEY and SMNVEV (reference sequence). This CDR3 spans 12 amino acids. For the CDR3, the DNA is TGTGCCAGCAGTTTATGGGGACAGAGAGCTTTCTTT. It translates to CASSLWGQRAFF.

The chain recombines TRBV5-6 with TRBJ1-1; D is unclear. CDR1 is SGHDT, CDR2 YYEEEE, per germline. Trimming stripped 2 bases from V and 4 bases from J, with 6 bases between. The CDR3 sequence is 12 residues long. The CDR3 region has the DNA TGTGCCAGCAGCTTCCTGAGCACTGAAGCTTTCTTT. Residues: CASSFLSTEAFF.

The V and J genes are TRBV4-1 and TRBJ2-5, with TRBD2 as a possible D gene (6 bases). The germline V and J ends were trimmed by 4 bases and 5 bases, with 14 bases remaining between them. From germline, CDR1 is MGHRA and CDR2 YSYEKL. The CDR3 sequence is 14 residues long. The CDR3 DNA reads as TGCGCCAGCAGCCGACTAGGGGATGTGGAGACCCAGTACTTC. Encoded protein: CASSRLGDVETQYF.

This chain uses TRBV7-2 with TRBJ1-2; D not certain. This CDR3 is built from 12 residues. Trimming removed 1 base at V and 7 bases at J, with 7 bases between. The V gene's germline CDR1 is SGHTA and CDR2 FQGNSA. In DNA, the CDR3 is TGTGCCAGCAGCTTAGGTGTCGGTGGCTACACCTTC. Translating it yields CASSLGVGGYTF. The full variable domain, rest sourced from reference TRBV7-2 and TRBJ1-2, is GAGVSQSPSNKVTEKGKDVELRCDPISGHTALYWYRQSLGQGLEFLIYFQGNSAPDKSGLPSDRFSAERTGGSVSTLTIQRTQQEDSAVYLCASSLGVGGYTFGSGTRLTVV.

V and J are TRBV19 and TRBJ2-3; TRBD2 agrees at 10 bases. The junction had 5 bases not matched to a gene; V was cut back by 4 bases and J by 1 base. The CDR3 covers 16 residues. Germline-derived CDR1 and CDR2 are LNHDA and SQIVND (reference sequence). The CDR3 bases are TGTGCCAGTAGTACGTTTCTAGCGGGGGGCACAGATACGCAGTATTTT. Translated: CASSTFLAGGTDTQYF.

This clone was found a few times. The gene calls are TRBV7-9 and TRBJ2-7; the match to TRBD2 covers 7 bases. The CDR3 has 14 amino acids. V lost 0 bases to trimming and J lost 7 bases; unmatched junction nucleotides: 6. Per the germline V gene, CDR1 is SEHNR and CDR2 is FQNEAQ (reference sequence). The CDR3 coding sequence is TGTGCCAGCAGCTTAGCGCGGGAGTTTGGTGAGCAGTACTTC. It translates to CASSLAREFGEQYF.

V gene TRBV5-1 combines with J gene TRBJ1-1, with D maybe TRBD1 (5 bases). Trimming removed 4 bases from V and 1 base from J, with 14 bases in between. Germline CDR1 reads SGHRS; CDR2 reads YFSETQ. This CDR3 spans 15 amino acids. Here the CDR3 DNA reads TGCGCCAGCAGCGCCCTGGGGGGGACGAACACTGAAGCTTTCTTT. Amino acid sequence: CASSALGGTNTEAFF.

The V call is TRBV30, the J call TRBJ1-5; no definite D call. V was shortened by 3 bases and J by 0 bases, with 12 bases between the two germline ends. The germline gives CDR1 GTSNPN, CDR2 SVGIG (reference sequence). This CDR3 contains 15 residues. DNA of the CDR3: TGTGCCTGGAGCGAAACGGGATATAGCAATCAGCCCCAGCATTTT. Protein sequence: CAWSETGYSNQPQHF.

The chain uses TRBV2 and TRBJ1-1; a weak D match, TRBD1 (6 bases). Germline CDR1 SNHLY, CDR2 FYNNEI. The V gene lost 8 bases and the J gene lost 1 base, with 14 bases spanning the gap. The CDR3 loop spans 14 amino acids. CDR3 DNA: TGTGCCAGCCGGAGGACAGAACCGAACACTGAAGCTTTCTTT. Translating it yields CASRRTEPNTEAFF.

V usage is TRBV5-1 and J usage is TRBJ1-1; D call uncertain. The CDR3 loop spans 15 amino acids. V was pared by 1 base and J by 1 base, with 11 bases between. Looked up from germline, CDR1 is SGHRS and CDR2 is YFSETQ. CDR3 region: CASSLRGGANTEAFF. In nucleotides, the CDR3 is TGCGCCAGCAGCTTGCGGGGTGGCGCGAACACTGAAGCTTTCTTT. Filled out from reference TRBV5-1 and TRBJ1-1, the complete variable domain reads KAGVTQTPRYLIKTRGQQVTLSCSPISGHRSVSWYQQTPGQGLQFLFEYFSETQRNKGNFPGRFSGRQFSNSRSEMNVSTLELGDSALYLCASSLRGGANTEAFFGQGTRLTVV.

The chain links TRBV6-1 to TRBJ2-7; TRBD2 matches at 7 bases. Germline lookup yields CDR1 MNHNS and CDR2 SASEGT. Trimming at V came to 4 bases and at J to 6 bases, leaving 3 bases not matched to a gene. This CDR3 has 12 residues. The CDR3 loop is CASSGTRSEQYF. The DNA for the CDR3 is TGTGCCAGCAGTGGGACTAGGAGCGAGCAGTACTTC.

The chain has TRBV9 and TRBJ2-1; 9 bases are shared with TRBD2. The CDR3 sequence is 16 residues long. Germline V CDR1 and CDR2: SGDLS, YYNGEE. V lost 7 bases to trimming and J lost 4 bases; unmatched junction nucleotides: 12. This CDR3 reads CASGTRASGRYNEQFF. The CDR3 DNA sequence: TGTGCCAGCGGGACCAGAGCGAGCGGGAGGTACAATGAGCAGTTCTTC.

This sequence joins TRBV5-6 and TRBJ1-1, with 8 bases matching TRBD1. Germline CDR1 SGHDT, CDR2 YYEEEE. With 4 bases clipped from V and 4 bases from J, the junction kept 9 bases outside the gene matches. The CDR3 is 15 residues long. The DNA of the CDR3 is TGTGCCAGCAGCCCCCCCGGGACAGGTTTCACTGAAGCTTTCTTT. It specifies CASSPPGTGFTEAFF. Drawing the rest from reference TRBV5-6 and TRBJ1-1, the complete variable domain is DAGVTQSPTHLIKTRGQQVTLRCSPKSGHDTVSWYQQALGQGPQFIFQYYEEEERQRGNFPDRFSGHQFPNYSSELNVNALLLGDSALYLCASSPPGTGFTEAFFGQGTRLTVV.

There are a few counts of this clone. The rearrangement uses TRBV18 and TRBJ1-6, with 7 bases fitting TRBD1. CDR3 length: 15 residues. Germline lookup yields CDR1 KGHSH and CDR2 LQKENI. Trimming removed 2 bases from V and 6 bases from J; junction bases left unmatched: 4. The CDR3, as DNA: TGTGCCAGCTCACCAACACCAGGGGGTAATTCACCCCTCCACTTT. Translation: CASSPTPGGNSPLHF.

The table lists this clone with a count of one. The chain joins TRBV6-6 to TRBJ2-5, with 8 bases lining up with TRBD2. Germline CDR1 and CDR2: MNHNY and SVGAGI (reference sequence). With 5 bases clipped from V and 5 bases from J, the junction kept 7 bases outside the gene matches. The CDR3 is 14 residues long. CDR3 sequence reads: CASSPPGGVETQYF. In DNA, the CDR3 is TGTGCCAGCAGTCCCCCGGGAGGGGTCGAGACCCAGTACTTC.

The V call is TRBV5-6, the J call TRBJ2-2; 9 nucleotides line up with TRBD1. Germline V gene data show CDR1 as SGHDT and CDR2 as YYEEEE. The V gene end was trimmed by 5 bases and the J gene end by 1 base; junction bases not matched to a gene: 3. The CDR3 contains 15 residues. The CDR3 loop reads CASRGQGRNTGELFF. CDR3 nucleotides: TGTGCCAGCAGAGGACAGGGGCGGAACACCGGGGAGCTGTTTTTT. Full variable domain (missing parts from reference TRBV5-6 and TRBJ2-2): DAGVTQSPTHLIKTRGQQVTLRCSPKSGHDTVSWYQQALGQGPQFIFQYYEEEERQRGNFPDRFSGHQFPNYSSELNVNALLLGDSALYLCASRGQGRNTGELFFGEGSRLTVL.

The V and J genes are TRBV30 and TRBJ1-3; D is perhaps TRBD1 (6 bases). This CDR3 spans 14 amino acids. Deletions cut 1 base from V and 2 bases from J, with 9 bases between. Germline V CDR1 and CDR2: GTSNPN, SVGIG (reference sequence). For the CDR3, the DNA is TGTGCCTGGAGTGCCAGGGGACCTGGAAACACCATATATTTT. It is translated as CAWSARGPGNTIYF.

V gene TRBV2 combines with J gene TRBJ2-7; the D gene is possibly TRBD1 (6 bases). The ends were cut back, 3 bases at V and 4 bases at J, with 10 bases in the middle. This CDR3 has 13 residues. Germline values: CDR1 SNHLY, CDR2 FYNNEI. CDR3 sequence reads: CASSEGHFYEQYF. Here the CDR3 DNA reads TGTGCCAGCAGTGAGGGACATTTTTACGAGCAGTACTTC. Filled out from reference TRBV2 and TRBJ2-7, the complete variable domain reads EPEVTQTPSHQVTQMGQEVILRCVPISNHLYFYWYRQILGQKVEFLVSFYNNEISEKSEIFDDQFSVERPDGSNFTLKIRSTKLEDSAMYFCASSEGHFYEQYFGPGTRLTVT.

This clone has more than one count but fewer than ten. This rearrangement joins TRBV11-2 to TRBJ1-3; D not resolved. V was shortened by 3 bases and J by 1 base, with 7 bases between the two germline ends. The CDR3 covers 14 residues. Germline CDR1 SGHAT, CDR2 FQNNGV. CDR3 nucleotide sequence: TGTGCCAGCAGCTTTGAGCCGTCTGGAAACACCATATATTTT. It encodes CASSFEPSGNTIYF.